Listed below are T cell receptor beta chains from one sample, sequenced in a study of T cell changes during pregnancy in multiple sclerosis. Data came from immunoSEQ multiplex PCR; TCRdb stores just in-frame clones and leaves some out. This sample has 80,000 to 100,000 clones, with roughly 91% found just once. Sequences were derived from peripheral blood, sampled after pregnancy. These receptors all come from a female donor in good health, enrolled as a control in a pregnancy study. CDR3s include the opening cysteine and the closing phenylalanine or tryptophan. Fields, in order: J gene, V gene, D gene, clone size, CDR3 DNA, CDR3 protein. D genes are given only for firm matches. Clone size is given for some rows only: seen once, a few or many times, or a class if the clone is expanded.

TRBJ2-2 TRBV18 TRBD1 few TGTGCCAGCTCACCAGCTCGACAGGGGACCACCGGGGAGCTGTTTTTT CASSPARQGTTGELFF
TRBJ2-5 TRBV7-2 - once TGTGCCAGCAGCTTAGTACAGGGTTCCCGGGAGACCCAGTACTTC CASSLVQGSRETQYF
TRBJ1-5 TRBV5-5 - - TGTGCCAGCAGCTTTGGGGGGAGGTACGGCAATCAGCCCCAGCATTTT CASSFGGRYGNQPQHF
TRBJ1-2 TRBV14 TRBD1 - TGTGCCAGCGGGGACAGGGAGGGATATGGCTACACCTTC CASGDREGYGYTF
TRBJ1-6 TRBV28 - - TGTGCCAGCAGTTTGGGGGGCTATAATTCACCCCTCCACTTT CASSLGGYNSPLHF
TRBJ1-5 TRBV28 - - TGTGCCAGCAGTTTACTTCTTCGGCCCCAGCATTTT CASSLLLRPQHF
TRBJ2-2 TRBV30 - - TGTGCCTGGAGTGTACGGGGGACCGGGGAGCTGTTTTTT CAWSVRGTGELFF
TRBJ2-1 TRBV5-6 TRBD2 - TGTGCCAGCAGCGCAGCTAGCGGGGGGGTGTGGAATGAGCAGTTCTTC CASSAASGGVWNEQFF
TRBJ1-6 TRBV6-1 - - TGTGCCAGCAGTGCCCAGACAGGTGTGCCTTCACCCCTCCACTTT CASSAQTGVPSPLHF
TRBJ2-1 TRBV5-6 TRBD2 - TGTGCCAGCAGCCGCCTACTAGCGGGGGCAAACAATGAGCAGTTCTTC CASSRLLAGANNEQFF
TRBJ2-7 TRBV6-1 TRBD1 - TGTGCCAGCACCCTGGGACAGGTTCTTGTCGAGCAGTACTTC CASTLGQVLVEQYF
TRBJ2-7 TRBV27 - - TGTGCCAGCAGAGTCACTCTCACAGGGACCTACGAGCAGTACTTC CASRVTLTGTYEQYF
TRBJ2-7 TRBV7-2 - - TGTGCCAGCAGCTTAGGGCTAGTGTACGAGCAGTACTTC CASSLGLVYEQYF
TRBJ1-4 TRBV7-9 TRBD1 - TGTGCCAGCAGCTCAAACAGGGGTTCAACTAATGAAAAACTGTTTTTT CASSSNRGSTNEKLFF
TRBJ1-2 TRBV7-2 - - TGTGCCAGCAGCTTAGGAGCCCGGTCAGGGGTTGGTGGCTACACCTTC CASSLGARSGVGGYTF
TRBJ2-2 TRBV28 TRBD2 - TGTGCCGCTGGTCGGGGGGGCCGGAACACCGGGGAGCTGTTTTTT CAAGRGGRNTGELFF
TRBJ2-5 TRBV6-5 - - TGTGCCAGCAGTTATAGTAACAGGGTGAAAGAGACCCAGTACTTC CASSYSNRVKETQYF
TRBJ1-2 TRBV7-9 TRBD1 - TGTGCCAGCAGCAAACCGGGACAGGGTGCTAACTATGGCTACACCTTC CASSKPGQGANYGYTF
TRBJ2-1 TRBV13 - - TGTGCCAGCAGCTTAGCCTCCGGGGGACCCTACAATGAGCAGTTCTTC CASSLASGGPYNEQFF
TRBJ1-3 TRBV19 - - TGTGCCAGTAGTGCCTCCTCAACAGGGCTGAACACCATATATTTT CASSASSTGLNTIYF
TRBJ2-2 TRBV11-2 TRBD2 - TGTGCCAGCAGCGAGGGACTAGCGAACACCGGGGAGCTGTTTTTT CASSEGLANTGELFF
TRBJ2-7 TRBV28 TRBD2 - TGTGCCAGCAGTCGGGGGGTCTACGAGCAGTACTTC CASSRGVYEQYF
TRBJ1-2 TRBV10-3 TRBD1 - TGTGCCATCAGTGGACAGGGTCGGGATGGCTACACCTTC CAISGQGRDGYTF
TRBJ1-6 TRBV18 TRBD1 - TGTGCCAGCTCGACCGGAGGGCCCGGACAGGGATCGGGAGGACCCCTCCACTTT CASSTGGPGQGSGGPLHF
TRBJ2-5 TRBV18 - once TGTGCCAGCTCACCACCTTCTACCGAGGGCGGAGAGACCCAGTACTTC CASSPPSTEGGETQYF
TRBJ1-1 TRBV4-2 - - TGTGCCAGCAGCCAAGAGTCGGGGGGCACTGAAGCTTTCTTT CASSQESGGTEAFF
TRBJ2-7 TRBV7-9 - few TGTGCCAGCAGCGGACTCGATTACGAGCAGTACTTC CASSGLDYEQYF
TRBJ2-7 TRBV7-8 TRBD1 - TGTGCCAGCAGCTTTCCGGGACAGGGTGACGAGCAGTACTTC CASSFPGQGDEQYF
TRBJ2-2 TRBV7-3 TRBD2 - TGTGCCAGCAGCCTTACGGGGGGAAACACCGGGGAGCTGTTTTTT CASSLTGGNTGELFF
TRBJ2-1 TRBV7-9 TRBD1 - TGTGCCAGCAGCGTAAGACAGGGGGCCCATGAGCAGTTCTTC CASSVRQGAHEQFF
TRBJ1-2 TRBV30 TRBD1 once TGTGCCTGGAGTGTAGCGACAGGGCACGCAGGAGGCTACACCTTC CAWSVATGHAGGYTF
TRBJ2-1 TRBV4-3 - - TGCGCCAGCAGCCCCCGCGGGCTTGAGGTCGGTGAGCAGTTCTTC CASSPRGLEVGEQFF
TRBJ2-5 TRBV5-4 TRBD2 - TGTGCCAGCAGCTTGACCGGGGGGGAGGGGACCCAGTACTTC CASSLTGGEGTQYF
TRBJ1-2 TRBV7-9 - - TGTGCCAGCAGCCGACCTAGAGGATCCCCGGGAGGAGGCTACACCTTC CASSRPRGSPGGGYTF
TRBJ2-1 TRBV5-1 - - TGCGCCAGCAGCCAAGACAGACTCGACAATGAGCAGTTCTTC CASSQDRLDNEQFF
TRBJ1-1 TRBV7-6 - - TGTGCCAGCAGCCTAGGCACAATGGTGGACACTGAAGCTTTCTTT CASSLGTMVDTEAFF